One and the same sample provided the 27 T cell receptor beta chains below, sequenced in a study of human T cells and chemical hapten exposure. This sample's time point: patch test 1, 2 weeks after DPC sensitization. Sample treatment: therapeutic diphenylcyclopropenone sensitization with weekly scalp DPC. TCRdb re-called the RACE reads through MiXCR, storing one row per CDR3 protein. The repertoire holds approximately 400,000 distinct CDR3 sequences, with approximately 4.4% as singletons. The specimen was whole blood, collected in connection with sensitization to the hapten diphenylcyclopropenone (DPC). The source of these receptors is a woman between 45 and 65 years old with alopecia areata. Some clones in this sample may be carry-over from other donors' samples.

This clonotype was detected a few times. This chain connects TRBV20-1 to TRBJ2-3; D tentatively fits TRBD1 or TRBD2 (6 bases each). Germline loops: CDR1 DFQATT, CDR2 SNEGSKA (reference sequence). V gave up 1 base and J gave up 2 bases, with 10 bases separating them. The CDR3 runs to 14 residues. The CDR3 DNA is TGCAGTGCTAGAGGTGGGGGGCCCACAGATACGCAGTATTTT. Translation gives CSARGGGPTDTQYF.

This clonotype was recorded many times. The genes are TRBV28 and TRBJ2-1, with no clear D. CDR1 MDHEN and CDR2 SYDVKM come from the germline V gene. Trimming took 11 bases from V and 4 from J, leaving 12 bases between them. The CDR3 consists of 12 residues. The CDR3 DNA follows: TGTGCCGTATGGGTCGCTTACAATGAGCAGTTCTTC. It is translated as CAVWVAYNEQFF. The entire variable domain, with the rest obtained from reference TRBV28 and TRBJ2-1, is as follows: DVKVTQSSRYLVKRTGEKVFLECVQDMDHENMFWYRQDPGLGLRLIYFSYDVKMKEKGDIPEGYSVSREKKERFSLILESASTNQTSMYLCAVWVAYNEQFFGPGTRLTVL.

The V gene is TRBV27, the J gene TRBJ2-2, with D perhaps TRBD2 (6 bases). Germline CDR1 MNHEY, CDR2 SMNVEV (reference sequence). Trimming cost V 5 bases and J 6 bases, with 13 bases left between them. The CDR3 has 14 residues. The CDR3 loop is CASSPRRGSGELFF. CDR3 coding DNA: TGTGCCAGCAGTCCTAGGAGGGGATCCGGGGAGCTGTTTTTT.

This chain connects TRBV5-4 to TRBJ2-1; 10 nucleotides agree with TRBD2. Germline CDR1 is SGHNT and CDR2 is YYREEE (reference sequence). This CDR3 is built from 15 residues. V gave up 0 bases and J gave up 6 bases; unmatched junction bases: 3. The CDR3 sequence: CASSLDSGGTNEQFF. In DNA, the CDR3 is TGTGCCAGCAGCTTGGATAGCGGGGGGACCAATGAGCAGTTCTTC.

This clonotype was detected many times. The V gene is TRBV6-6, the J gene TRBJ1-2; possible D gene TRBD1, 6 bases. Trimming removed 6 bases from V and 2 bases from J, with 10 bases in between. This CDR3 comprises 13 residues. Germline V gene data show CDR1 as MNHNY and CDR2 as SVGAGI (reference sequence). The DNA for the CDR3 is TGTGCCAGCAGGGCAGGGGAGAACTATGGCTACACCTTC. Translating gives CASRAGENYGYTF.

The sample holds many counts of this clonotype. The V and J genes are TRBV6-4 and TRBJ1-2, with a possible D match to TRBD1 (6 bases). This CDR3 region has 16 residues. The V gene lost 4 bases and the J gene lost 0 bases, with 15 bases spanning the gap. Germline assignment: CDR1 MRHNA and CDR2 SNTAGT. This chain's CDR3 is CASSAGAAGANYGYTF. CDR3 coding DNA: TGTGCCAGCAGTGCAGGGGCGGCAGGGGCTAACTATGGCTACACCTTC.

This chain links TRBV12-5 with TRBJ1-5; D gene ambiguous. Germline V gene lookup returns CDR1 LGHNT and CDR2 FRNRAP. The CDR3 is made up of 15 amino acids. V was trimmed by 1 base and J by 6 bases, leaving 13 bases between them. DNA of the CDR3: TGTGCTAGTGGTTTGGATTTGGGTATCCCTCAGCCCCAGCATTTT. Translation: CASGLDLGIPQPQHF.

This clonotype has ten or more counts. The chain is built from TRBV5-1 and TRBJ2-3; 9 bases align to TRBD2. V lost 3 bases, J lost 2 bases, and 7 bases stayed unmatched. The germline V gene has CDR1 SGHRS and CDR2 YFSETQ. This CDR3 comprises 16 residues. CDR3 region: CASSSRLAASTDTQYF. The CDR3 nucleotides read TGCGCCAGCAGCTCCCGACTAGCGGCCTCCACAGATACGCAGTATTTT.

This clonotype was counted many times. V gene TRBV5-4 combines with J gene TRBJ2-3, with 13 nucleotides matching TRBD2. The J segment lost 7 bases and the V segment lost 5 bases, leaving 13 bases of the junction unmatched. Looked up from germline, CDR1 is SGHNT and CDR2 is YYREEE (reference sequence). The length of the CDR3 is 17 residues. The CDR3 loop is CASRKGLAGVGKNTQYF. In nucleotides, the CDR3 is TGTGCCAGCAGAAAAGGACTAGCGGGGGTGGGAAAAAATACGCAGTATTTT.

This clonotype occurred a few times. This chain joins TRBV4-3 and TRBJ2-1; a weak D match, TRBD1 (5 bases). Looked up from germline, CDR1 is LGHNA and CDR2 is YSLEER. Trimming took off 0 bases at V and 5 bases at J, with 17 bases between the two ends. The CDR3 is 17 amino acids. Here the CDR3 reads CASSQEFSSQGDNEQFF. The CDR3 bases are TGCGCCAGCAGCCAAGAGTTCTCCAGCCAAGGGGACAATGAGCAGTTCTTC.

This clonotype showed up just a few times. The chain's CDR3 is CASSLVSGSGYEQYF. The CDR3 coding sequence is TGTGCCAGCAGTTTAGTTAGCGGGAGTGGGTACGAGCAGTACTTC. V usage is TRBV12-3 or TRBV12-4 and J usage is TRBJ2-7; 9 bases fit TRBD2. The CDR3 consists of 15 residues. V trimming: 1 base; J trimming: 4 bases; junction bases outside the gene matches: 5.

For this clonotype: A much larger clonotype is one base distant, so this may be a read error. This chain joins TRBV6-5 and TRBJ2-6, with 11 bases fitting TRBD1. The CDR3 length is 20 residues. In germline, CDR1 is MNHEY, CDR2 SVGAGI. The CDR3 sequence is CGSSYSLVRDRGTGANVLTF. For the CDR3, the DNA is TGTGGCAGCAGTTACTCACTTGTCCGGGACAGGGGGACTGGGGCCAACGTCCTGACTTTC.

This clonotype was observed many times. The chain has TRBV7-9 and TRBJ2-3, with D unresolved. Trimming took 0 bases from V and 5 from J, leaving 3 bases between them. Germline V gene sequence: CDR1 SEHNR, CDR2 FQNEAQ (reference sequence). The CDR3 extends over 12 amino acids. CDR3 loop: CASSLAQDTQYF. The CDR3 DNA sequence: TGTGCCAGCAGCTTAGCGCAAGATACGCAGTATTTT.

This clonotype was seen only a few times. This chain uses TRBV5-1 with TRBJ1-4, with 11 nucleotides matching TRBD1. From germline, CDR1 is SGHRS and CDR2 YFSETQ. Germline trimming cut 4 bases from V and 10 bases from J; bases unmatched to any gene: 6. The CDR3 contains 14 residues. CDR3 sequence: CASSIGQGAGKLFF. CDR3 sequence (DNA): TGCGCCAGCAGCATTGGACAGGGGGCGGGAAAACTGTTTTTT.

The chain is built from TRBV18 and TRBJ1-2; tentative D call: TRBD1 (6 bases). This CDR3 region has 13 residues. From germline, CDR1 is KGHSH and CDR2 LQKENI. V gave up 1 base and J gave up 6 bases, with 9 bases separating them. CDR3 sequence reads: CASSPRGADGYTF. The CDR3 bases are TGTGCCAGCTCACCACGGGGGGCCGATGGCTACACCTTC.

This clonotype was recorded many times. The rearrangement joins TRBV9 to TRBJ2-6; D ambiguous. Germline V lookup: CDR1 SGDLS, CDR2 YYNGEE. V lost 0 bases to trimming and J lost 2 bases, with 9 bases between them. The CDR3 covers 16 residues. The CDR3 DNA sequence: TGTGCCAGCAGCGTAGCCGGGCAGGCTGGGGCCAACGTCCTGACTTTC. It translates to CASSVAGQAGANVLTF.

This clonotype was found many times. J is TRBJ1-2 and V is TRBV5-1; 10 bases are a match to TRBD1. Germline CDR1 and CDR2: SGHRS and YFSETQ. This CDR3 comprises 16 residues. The junction had 10 bases not matched to a gene; V was cut back by 4 bases and J by 4 bases. As DNA, the CDR3 is TGCGCCAGCAGCCAAGAATCCGGGACAGGGGCCTATGGCTACACCTTC. Its protein is CASSQESGTGAYGYTF.

There are many counts of this clonotype. The V call is TRBV29-1, the J call TRBJ2-3; D is unresolved. The germline V gene encodes CDR1 SQVTM and CDR2 ANQGSEA. Between the trimmed V and J ends, which lost 6 bases and 4 bases, there was a span of 5 bases. The CDR3 runs to 10 residues. CDR3 residues: CSVWADTQYF. In nucleotides, the CDR3 is TGCAGCGTCTGGGCAGATACGCAGTATTTT.

This clonotype came up many times. This chain uses TRBV2 with TRBJ2-3, with D hard to call. V shed 8 bases and J shed 2 bases, with 11 bases lying between them. Germline assignment: CDR1 SNHLY and CDR2 FYNNEI. This CDR3 has 13 amino acids. The chain's CDR3 is CASEFTVTDTQYF. CDR3 nucleotide sequence: TGTGCCAGCGAGTTTACCGTCACAGATACGCAGTATTTT.

V usage is TRBV6-6 and J usage is TRBJ2-1; a possible D gene is TRBD1 (5 bases). V lost 0 bases to trimming and J lost 9 bases, with 12 bases between them. Germline values: CDR1 MNHNY, CDR2 SVGAGI (reference sequence). CDR3 length equals 14 residues. The CDR3 coding sequence is TGTGCCAGCAGTTACTCGGCAGGGCATGGTGAGCAGTTCTTC. Translated: CASSYSAGHGEQFF.

At least ten counts were recorded for this clonotype. The chain joins TRBV12-3 or TRBV12-4 to TRBJ2-1; D not resolved. There are 11 residues in the CDR3. V was trimmed by 6 bases and J by 6 bases, leaving 6 bases between them. The CDR3 DNA reads TGTGCCAGCAGCCCCGCCAATGAGCAGTTCTTC. It translates to CASSPANEQFF.

This clonotype was counted a few times. The genes are TRBV6-1 and TRBJ2-3, with D perhaps matching TRBD2 (6 bases). CDR1 is MNHNS and CDR2 is SASEGT in the germline V gene. Trimming took 7 bases from V and 3 from J, leaving 14 bases between them. The CDR3 length is 14 residues. Written as DNA, the CDR3 is TGTGCCAGCACCCCGGGAGCAGGGACAGATACGCAGTATTTT. Its protein product is CASTPGAGTDTQYF.

There are many counts of this clonotype. The chain carries TRBV15 and TRBJ1-4; 11 nucleotides align to TRBD1. Unmatched junction bases numbered 0, after V lost 3 bases and J lost 0 bases. This CDR3 spans 16 amino acids. Germline V gene data show CDR1 as LNHNV and CDR2 as YYDKDF (reference sequence). CDR3 sequence (DNA): TGTGCCACCAGCAGGGGACAGGGGGCAACTAATGAAAAACTGTTTTTT. This encodes CATSRGQGATNEKLFF.

The chain has TRBV9 and TRBJ1-2; D gene unclear. In germline, CDR1 is SGDLS, CDR2 YYNGEE. CDR3 length equals 14 residues. V lost 0 bases and J lost 9, with 15 bases in between. The CDR3 nucleotides read TGTGCCAGCAGCGTAGCTAACAGCGCTATCAGCTACACCTTC. Its translation: CASSVANSAISYTF.

This clonotype turned up a few times. The chain has TRBV7-3 and TRBJ2-1, with a weak D call TRBD2 (7 bases). Trimming took off 4 bases at V and 8 bases at J, with 12 bases between the two ends. The CDR3 contains 13 residues. Germline assignment: CDR1 SGHTA and CDR2 FQGTGA. The CDR3 loop reads CASSSGGQDEQFF. The CDR3 DNA follows: TGTGCCAGCAGCTCCGGGGGGCAGGATGAGCAGTTCTTC.

This clonotype was seen ten or more times. CDR3 sequence (DNA): TGTGCCGTTCAAACTCCGAGATTGTCCTACGAGCAGTACTTC. Protein: CAVQTPRLSYEQYF. V gene TRBV28 combines with J gene TRBJ2-7; D gene ambiguous. The length of the CDR3 is 14 residues. Germline CDR1 and CDR2: MDHEN and SYDVKM. Between the trimmed V and J ends, which lost 11 bases and 1 base, there was a span of 18 bases.

This clonotype was recorded at least ten times. V is TRBV20-1 and J is TRBJ2-3, with D possibly TRBD2 on 7 matching bases. Germline CDR1 and CDR2: DFQATT and SNEGSKA (reference sequence). The V end lost 3 bases, the J end lost 5 bases, and 24 bases lay between the germline ends. CDR3 length equals 17 residues. The CDR3 here is CSARSSERRGPRDTQYF. DNA for the CDR3: TGCAGTGCTAGGTCCTCGGAGCGGCGGGGGCCCCGAGATACGCAGTATTTT.